This T cell receptor beta chain was recorded in a study of blood T cells in healthy people across ages (dated by TCRdb to between 2014 and 2016). A note on the overall study: In model experiments, template switching captured roughly one uniquely barcoded TCR beta cDNA molecule for every two T cells. The study analyzed two additional independent replicas of 1 million unique cDNA reads from the same blood draw for two donors, one aged 18 to 29 and one aged 80 or older. Using deep sequencing normalized with unique cDNA molecular identifiers, the study measured how TCR beta repertoire diversity changes with age. Four age groups were formed from the donors: young (average roughly 15 years), middle-aged (approximately 40), aged (62) and long-lived (82). To avoid experimental bias, donors of different ages were randomly spread across the sequencing lanes. Points the paper makes about the study in general: Estimates of total diversity from one million sequenced T cells were regarded as lower bounds and underestimates. Observed TCR beta diversity per million T cells fell roughly linearly with age, and a significant reduction was already apparent by age around 39. Conclusive comparison of naive and antigen-experienced compartments was prevented by the profiling of bulk unsorted PBMCs. The CMV infection status of donors was not known, potentially confounding age-related changes in expanded clonotypes. A strong correlation was found between observed TCR beta diversity and the percentage of naive T cells measured by flow cytometry. Compared with the aged group, more naive CD4+ T cells, fewer expanded clones and increased TCR diversity were shown by the long-lived group, suggesting age selection.

In the case of this clonotype: The antigen it recognizes is unknown. Base qualities are not at hand, and no much larger clone is one base apart.

Donors were under 40 systemically healthy Caucasian individuals from Russia aged about 6 to 100 years. Ten milliliters of peripheral blood were drawn from each donor into EDTA-treated Vacutainer tubes. Ficoll-Paque density-gradient centrifugation was used to isolate PBMCs, with at least 6 million obtained per sample. Total RNA was extracted from PBMCs with Trizol reagent, with at least 6 micrograms obtained per sample. Naive CD45RAhigh/CD27high T cell percentages were measured by flow cytometry on a PBMC aliquot from every donor. The library came from 5' RACE. Data came from an Illumina HiSeq 2500. A second PCR of roughly 7 to 11 cycles was performed with a sample-barcoded 5' primer and a J-beta primer mix. A template-switch 5' adaptor carrying 12 random nucleotides introduced a unique molecular identifier onto each TCR beta cDNA molecule. At least 2.5 million CDR3-containing paired-end reads were obtained from each sample. First-strand cDNA synthesis was performed from all RNA using the Mint cDNA synthesis kit, with priming by a TRBC-specific oligonucleotide. After uracil-DNA glycosylase treatment, a first 18-cycle PCR used universal primers M1SS and BC2_uni_R on all cDNA. The paper's data handling went like this. Normalization of each sample was performed by random selection of 1 million high-quality reads, each carrying a distinct molecular identifier. Reads with shared molecular identifiers were discarded instead of being binned into consensus sequences. MiTCR, run with a Q25 quality threshold and the strictest error-elimination algorithm, handled CDR3 identification, clonotype clustering and error correction. A nonparametric unseen species model with Euler transformation was used to estimate a lower bound on total TCR beta diversity. TCRdb reanalyzed the raw reads on its own, using fastp at Q25 for trimming and MiXCR for clone calling, and kept in-frame beta chains. Each CDR3 protein gets just one entry, which takes the most common genes and DNA from the rows behind it. The V and J calls here are based on TCRdb, not the publication. In this sample the table shows hundreds of thousands of distinct CDR3 sequences, approximately 53% of which occur a single time. The leading ten clones occupy around a quarter of the sample.

The trim is 1 base for V and 5 bases for J, with a gap of 12 bases between the germline ends. The CDR3 has 15 amino acids, counting the end cysteine and phenylalanine. This entry keeps only the CDR3 DNA: 45 bases, framed from base 1. CDR1 and CDR2 (MDHEN, SYDVKM) derive from the germline V gene. The clonotype comes from a man aged 35 to 55 in good health. The chain was built from TRBV28 and TRBJ2-4; the D gene cannot be resolved reliably. The sequenced material came from blood. The DNA reads TGTGCCAGCAGTTTATCTCTCGGCTTGGAAAACATTCAGTACTTC. Its translation reads: CASSLSLGLENIQYF. Where the CDR3 stops, the reference TRBV28 and TRBJ2-4 genes take over; the full variable domain is DVKVTQSSRYLVKRTGEKVFLECVQDMDHENMFWYRQDPGLGLRLIYFSYDVKMKEKGDIPEGYSVSREKKERFSLILESASTNQTSMYLCASSLSLGLENIQYFGAGTRLSVL.